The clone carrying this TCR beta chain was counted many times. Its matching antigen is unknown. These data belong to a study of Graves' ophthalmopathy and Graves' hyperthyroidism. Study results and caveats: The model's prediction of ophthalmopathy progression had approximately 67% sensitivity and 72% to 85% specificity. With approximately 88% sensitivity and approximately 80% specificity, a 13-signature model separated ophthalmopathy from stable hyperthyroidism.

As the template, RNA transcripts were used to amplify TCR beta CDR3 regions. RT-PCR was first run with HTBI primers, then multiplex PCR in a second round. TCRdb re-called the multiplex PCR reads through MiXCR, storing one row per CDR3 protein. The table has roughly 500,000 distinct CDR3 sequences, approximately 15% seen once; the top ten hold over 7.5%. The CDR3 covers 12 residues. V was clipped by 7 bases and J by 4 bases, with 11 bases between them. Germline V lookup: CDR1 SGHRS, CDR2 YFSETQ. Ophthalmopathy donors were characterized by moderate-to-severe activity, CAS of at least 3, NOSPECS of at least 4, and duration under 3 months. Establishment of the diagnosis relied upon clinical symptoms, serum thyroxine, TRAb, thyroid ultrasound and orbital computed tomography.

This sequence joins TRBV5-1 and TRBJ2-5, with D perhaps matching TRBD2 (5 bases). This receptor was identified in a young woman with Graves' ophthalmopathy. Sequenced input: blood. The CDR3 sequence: CASQGGGETQYF. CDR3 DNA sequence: TGCGCCAGCCAAGGAGGAGGAGAGACCCAGTACTTC.